The 25 T cell receptor beta chains presented below share a single source sample, sequenced in a study of T-cell memory formation after mild COVID-19. From the 5' RACE reads, TCRdb called clonotypes with MiXCR, one entry per CDR3 protein. This table has approximately 390,000 distinct CDR3 sequences, approximately 16% appearing once. The sample comprised PBMCs or a T cell subset sorted from them (not recorded which). Source of these receptors: a man between 18 and 29 years old who had mild COVID-19 (a few samples of this study predate the infection). Cell type and time point are not known.

This clonotype showed up just a few times. The rearrangement uses TRBV4-3 and TRBJ2-3, with a tentative D call TRBD2 (5 bases). Germline values: CDR1 LGHNA, CDR2 YSLEER. This CDR3 region has 18 residues. V lost 3 bases and J 1 base, leaving 20 bases between the germline ends. The CDR3 coding sequence is TGCGCCAGCAGCCACCGGCTGGGTCTGGGAGCTCGCACAGATACGCAGTATTTT. It yields the protein CASSHRLGLGARTDTQYF.

This clonotype was seen many times. The V call is TRBV7-9, the J call TRBJ1-1, with D hard to call. This CDR3 has 13 amino acids. Trimming left V 6 bases short and J 0 bases short, with 8 bases between. Germline lookup yields CDR1 SEHNR and CDR2 FQNEAQ (reference sequence). The CDR3 bases are TGTGCCAGCAGTATCAGTCTGAACACTGAAGCTTTCTTT. It yields the protein CASSISLNTEAFF.

The chain carries TRBV29-1 and TRBJ2-7; the D gene is possibly TRBD1 (6 bases). Germline V CDR1 and CDR2: SQVTM, ANQGSEA. CDR3 length: 12 amino acids. V lost 5 bases, J lost 4 bases, and 12 bases lay in between. The CDR3 DNA is TGCAGCGTTATCCATACAGGGTACGAGCAGTACTTC. Its protein product is CSVIHTGYEQYF.

At least ten counts were recorded for this clonotype. The rearrangement links TRBV28 to TRBJ1-5; 8 nucleotides match TRBD1. This CDR3 has 15 amino acids. V shed 6 bases and J 6 bases; nucleotides not matched to a gene: 10. CDR1 is MDHEN, CDR2 SYDVKM, per germline. CDR3: CASSLGGQDPQPQHF. The DNA for the CDR3 is TGTGCCAGCAGCCTGGGGGGACAGGATCCTCAGCCCCAGCATTTT.

Concerning this clonotype itself: Mismatch with germline at one junction end may stem from a read error. CDR3 sequence: CDSSQPRQGGHTEAFF. The CDR3 nucleotides are TGCGACAGCAGCCAGCCAAGACAGGGCGGGCACACTGAAGCTTTCTTT. The rearrangement links TRBV4-1 to TRBJ1-1; 7 positions match TRBD1. The CDR3 contains 16 residues. Germline values: CDR1 MGHRA, CDR2 YSYEKL.

There are a few counts of this clonotype. The chain is built from TRBV12-3 or TRBV12-4 and TRBJ2-1; no clear D. The V end was cut by 5 bases, the J end by 9 bases, with 11 bases between. This CDR3 is 12 amino acids long. This CDR3 is CASSRTSTEQFF. The DNA for the CDR3 is TGTGCCAGCAGTCGGACGTCAACTGAGCAGTTCTTC.

The chain links TRBV5-1 to TRBJ2-6; possibly TRBD2 for D (5 bases). This CDR3 spans 15 amino acids. The germline V gene encodes CDR1 SGHRS and CDR2 YFSETQ. Trimming removed 4 bases at V and 1 base at J, with 9 bases between. CDR3 sequence: CASSPPGSGANVLTF. The CDR3 bases are TGCGCCAGCAGCCCGCCGGGGTCTGGGGCCAACGTCCTGACTTTC.

There are a few counts of this clonotype. The CDR3 DNA sequence: TGTGCCAGCAGCTTGACAGGGAGGCACGAGCAGTACTTC. Translating gives CASSLTGRHEQYF. The V gene is TRBV5-5, the J gene TRBJ2-7; perhaps D is TRBD1 or TRBD2 (6 bases each). Per the germline V gene, CDR1 is SGHKS and CDR2 is YYEKEE (reference sequence). CDR3 length: 13 residues. The germline V and J ends were trimmed by 1 base and 5 bases, with 10 bases remaining between them. Full variable domain (missing parts from reference TRBV5-5 and TRBJ2-7): DAGVTQSPTHLIKTRGQQVTLRCSPISGHKSVSWYQQVLGQGPQFIFQYYEKEERGRGNFPDRFSARQFPNYSSELNVNALLLGDSALYLCASSLTGRHEQYFGPGTRLTVT.

This clonotype was seen ten or more times. The chain is built from TRBV7-2 and TRBJ1-2, with D tentatively TRBD1 (6 bases). The CDR3 loop spans 14 amino acids. With 5 bases removed from V and 3 bases from J, the gap between germline ends came to 13 bases. Looked up from germline, CDR1 is SGHTA and CDR2 is FQGNSA. Here the CDR3 DNA reads TGTGCCAGCAGCCCCCTGGACAGCTACTATGGCTACACCTTC. This translates into CASSPLDSYYGYTF.

This clonotype has a handful of counts. The chain has TRBV7-2 and TRBJ2-3, with 8 nucleotides matching TRBD2. V lost 3 bases to trimming and J lost 10 bases; unmatched junction nucleotides: 3. Germline V gives CDR1 SGHTA, CDR2 FQGNSA. This CDR3 region has 12 residues. Here the CDR3 reads CASSFGLASQYF. The CDR3 DNA reads TGTGCCAGCAGCTTCGGACTAGCTTCGCAGTATTTT.

The chain carries TRBV15 and TRBJ2-4; no definite D call. This CDR3 has 14 residues. CDR1 and CDR2 (germline): LNHNV, YYDKDF (reference sequence). The ends were cut back, 1 base at V and 3 bases at J, with 7 bases in the middle. Here the CDR3 reads CATSRGSGKNIQYF. The CDR3 coding sequence is TGTGCCACCAGCAGAGGGTCGGGCAAAAACATTCAGTACTTC.

This clonotype occurred many times. V is TRBV5-1 and J is TRBJ2-3; 9 bases map to TRBD2. V lost 5 bases, J lost 1 base, and 8 bases stayed unmatched. Germline V gene data show CDR1 as SGHRS and CDR2 as YFSETQ. This CDR3 is built from 16 residues. The CDR3 protein is CASRDSGGFGTDTQYF. In nucleotides, the CDR3 is TGCGCCAGCAGGGATAGCGGGGGATTTGGCACAGATACGCAGTATTTT.

This clonotype showed up just a few times. This chain links TRBV20-1 with TRBJ2-7; 11 bases map to TRBD1. The CDR3 consists of 15 residues. J was trimmed by 4 bases and V by 3 bases; bases with no gene match: 8. Per the germline V gene, CDR1 is DFQATT and CDR2 is SNEGSKA (reference sequence). CDR3 region: CSARPRDRGNYEQYF. The CDR3 nucleotides read TGCAGTGCTAGGCCTAGGGACAGGGGGAATTACGAGCAGTACTTC.

This clonotype has only a few counts. One junction end disagrees with the germline gene, perhaps due to a read error. This sequence joins TRBV6-1 and TRBJ2-3; 9 bases match TRBD1. The CDR3 length is 14 residues. Germline-derived CDR1 and CDR2 are MNHNS and SASEGT. CDR3 sequence (DNA): TGTGCAAGCAGTGACACAGGGGGCCAAGATACGCAGTATTTT. Its translation: CASSDTGGQDTQYF.

The chain uses TRBV20-1 and TRBJ1-5; 10 nucleotides match TRBD1. Germline V CDR1 and CDR2: DFQATT, SNEGSKA (reference sequence). Unmatched junction bases numbered 5, after V lost 3 bases and J lost 3 bases. This CDR3 has 15 amino acids. Written as DNA, the CDR3 is TGCAGTGCTAGGGACGGGACAGGGGTCAATCAGCCCCAGCATTTT. This codes for CSARDGTGVNQPQHF.

This clonotype was seen a handful of times. The rearrangement uses TRBV7-2 and TRBJ2-1, with 11 bases matching TRBD2. Germline assignment: CDR1 SGHTA and CDR2 FQGNSA. After removal of 1 base from V and 8 bases from J, the junction contained 7 bases not matched to a gene. The CDR3 is made up of 16 amino acids. DNA of the CDR3: TGTGCCAGCAGCTTAGTTTTAGCGGGGGGGATCGATGAGCAGTTCTTC. Translating gives CASSLVLAGGIDEQFF.

A few counts support this clonotype. V and J are TRBV5-1 and TRBJ2-7; no clear D gene. V lost 1 base and J 2 bases, leaving 10 bases between the germline ends. The CDR3 runs 14 residues. CDR1 and CDR2 from the germline V gene are SGHRS and YFSETQ. The CDR3 coding sequence is TGCGCCAGCAGCTTGCGTCGGAACCCCTACGAGCAGTACTTC. Protein: CASSLRRNPYEQYF.

The chain joins TRBV3-1 to TRBJ1-6, with 7 nucleotides matching TRBD1. The V segment lost 8 bases and the J segment 14 bases; nucleotides outside the gene matches: 9. The CDR3 spans 12 residues. The V gene's germline CDR1 is LGHDT and CDR2 YNNKEL (reference sequence). This CDR3 is CASGTAGEALHF. CDR3 bases: TGTGCCAGCGGGACAGCGGGTGAGGCCCTCCACTTT.

This clonotype has ten or more counts. V and J are TRBV5-5 and TRBJ2-1, with D perhaps assigned TRBD1 or TRBD2 (5 bases each). Germline CDR1 and CDR2: SGHKS and YYEKEE (reference sequence). The CDR3 runs to 15 residues. Trimming took off 4 bases at V and 4 bases at J, with 15 bases between the two ends. The CDR3 DNA is TGTGCCAGCAGCATGACCGGTGGGGGTTACAATGAGCAGTTCTTC. It encodes CASSMTGGGYNEQFF. Full variable domain (remainder filled in from reference TRBV5-5 and TRBJ2-1): DAGVTQSPTHLIKTRGQQVTLRCSPISGHKSVSWYQQVLGQGPQFIFQYYEKEERGRGNFPDRFSARQFPNYSSELNVNALLLGDSALYLCASSMTGGGYNEQFFGPGTRLTVL.

There are many counts of this clonotype. Germline is not matched at one junction end, which may reflect a read error. The V call is TRBV5-1, the J call TRBJ1-1; D gene unclear. The CDR3 contains 13 residues. Germline V gene lookup returns CDR1 SGHRS and CDR2 YFSETQ. DNA of the CDR3: TGTGCCAGCAGCTTAGAAGGGAACACTGAAGCTTTCTTT. It is translated as CASSLEGNTEAFF.

This clonotype was seen a few times. The V and J genes are TRBV10-3 and TRBJ2-3; no clear D. Trimming removed 4 bases from V and 6 bases from J, with 8 bases in between. CDR1 ENHRY and CDR2 SYGVKD come from the germline V gene. The CDR3 is 12 residues long. This chain's CDR3 is CAISAPSDTQYF. For the CDR3, the DNA is TGTGCCATCAGTGCCCCAAGCGATACGCAGTATTTT.

This clonotype has more than one count but fewer than ten. The V and J genes are TRBV7-2 and TRBJ2-1; TRBD1 might be the D (6 bases). V lost 4 bases to trimming and J lost 6 bases, with 10 bases between them. Germline V gives CDR1 SGHTA, CDR2 FQGNSA. CDR3 size: 13 residues. The CDR3 protein is CASSSSRGNEQFF. CDR3 DNA: TGTGCCAGCAGCTCCTCCAGGGGCAATGAGCAGTTCTTC. The full variable domain, its missing parts supplied by reference TRBV7-2 and TRBJ2-1, is GAGVSQSPSNKVTEKGKDVELRCDPISGHTALYWYRQSLGQGLEFLIYFQGNSAPDKSGLPSDRFSAERTGGSVSTLTIQRTQQEDSAVYLCASSSSRGNEQFFGPGTRLTVL.

This clonotype was found many times. This sequence joins TRBV5-1 and TRBJ2-3; 7 nucleotides align to TRBD2. Germline V gene lookup returns CDR1 SGHRS and CDR2 YFSETQ. The V and J ends lost 2 bases and 1 base, in that order; junction bases with no gene match: 7. CDR3 size: 16 residues. The CDR3 reads CASSLPMGGGTDTQYF. CDR3 DNA sequence: TGCGCCAGCAGCTTACCGATGGGAGGGGGCACAGATACGCAGTATTTT.

The sample holds many counts of this clonotype. This chain connects TRBV24-1 to TRBJ2-2; D not resolved. The ends were cut back, 3 bases at V and 6 bases at J, with 10 bases in the middle. Looked up from germline, CDR1 is KGHDR and CDR2 is SFDVKD. This CDR3 has 14 amino acids. CDR3 residues: CATSDPFPPGELFF. Here the CDR3 DNA reads TGTGCCACCAGTGATCCCTTCCCGCCCGGGGAGCTGTTTTTT.

This clonotype has more than one count but fewer than ten. The chain couples TRBV5-1 to TRBJ2-6; no reliable D call. The V end was cut by 5 bases, the J end by 1 base, with 10 bases between. This CDR3 contains 15 residues. CDR1 and CDR2 (germline): SGHRS, YFSETQ. The CDR3: CASREGLSGANVLTF. The CDR3, as DNA: TGCGCCAGCAGGGAAGGGTTGTCTGGGGCCAACGTCCTGACTTTC. Supplemented by reference TRBV5-1 and TRBJ2-6, the full variable domain reads KAGVTQTPRYLIKTRGQQVTLSCSPISGHRSVSWYQQTPGQGLQFLFEYFSETQRNKGNFPGRFSGRQFSNSRSEMNVSTLELGDSALYLCASREGLSGANVLTFGAGSRLTVL.